This TCR beta chain came from a study of identifying expanded T cells in peripheral blood. General study points: Across healthy donors, higher total template counts meant significantly greater approximately two-week count variance.

TCRdb's copy holds only in-frame clones and misses some; the assay was immunoSEQ multiplex PCR. The data show approximately 100,000 clones, with almost 90% seen just once and 3.5% to 4.5% held by the top ten. V lost 3 bases and J 2 bases, leaving 15 bases between the germline ends. The length of the CDR3 is 15 residues. CDR1 is SGHRS, CDR2 YFSETQ, per germline. This clone was recorded once. What it binds is not known. The sequenced sample was blood. The genes are TRBV5-1 and TRBJ2-7, with a tentative D call TRBD2 (6 bases). This clonotype was obtained from a person between 18 and 75 years old in good health. The CDR3 DNA is TGCGCCAGCAGCTCGTCCGGGACTGAGGCCTACGAGCAGTACTTC. It encodes CASSSSGTEAYEQYF.